The 3 T cell receptor beta chains below were found in one sample sequenced in a study of OX40 agonist ivuxolimab in advanced cancers. TCRdb's table, derived via immunoSEQ multiplex PCR, lists solely in-frame clones and lacks some. This table holds about 82,000 clones, 80% to 90% found once. The sample here was CD4+ or CD8+ T cells sorted from blood, taken in a trial of the OX40 agonist ivuxolimab. The receptors originated from an adult with an advanced solid tumor such as melanoma, head and neck, liver or kidney cancer.

The chain uses TRBV19 and TRBJ2-1; D uncertain. The CDR3 sequence is 15 residues long. Looked up from germline, CDR1 is LNHDA and CDR2 is SQIVND (reference sequence). The V end lost 2 bases, the J end lost 0 bases, and 8 bases lay between the germline ends. CDR3 loop: CASSIPRSSYNEQFF. The CDR3 DNA reads as TGTGCCAGTAGTATACCTAGGAGCTCCTACAATGAGCAGTTCTTC. The variable domain in full, with the rest retrieved from reference TRBV19 and TRBJ2-1, is DGGITQSPKYLFRKEGQNVTLSCEQNLNHDAMYWYRQDPGQGLRLIYYSQIVNDFQKGDIAEGYSVSREKKESFPLTVTSAQKNPTAFYLCASSIPRSSYNEQFFGPGTRLTVL.

The chain carries TRBV2 and TRBJ1-1; D unclear. Between the trimmed V and J ends, which lost 3 bases and 9 bases, there was a span of 20 bases. CDR1 is SNHLY, CDR2 FYNNEI, per germline. The CDR3 is 15 amino acids. CDR3 residues: CASSEYSIMDKKAFF. In nucleotides, the CDR3 is TGTGCCAGCAGTGAGTACTCCATAATGGATAAAAAAGCTTTCTTT.

This chain connects TRBV6-1 to TRBJ2-1; perhaps TRBD1 as D (5 bases). CDR3 length equals 18 residues. The ends were cut back, 1 base at V and 0 bases at J, with 16 bases in the middle. Germline V gene data show CDR1 as MNHNS and CDR2 as SASEGT. Here the CDR3 DNA reads TGTGCCAGCAGTGAAGTGATTCCCGACAGCTACTCCTACAATGAGCAGTTCTTC. Protein product: CASSEVIPDSYSYNEQFF.